One and the same sample provided the 9 T cell receptor beta chains below, sequenced in a study of T cell responses to AZD1222 COVID-19 vaccine. Repertoires were generated with immunoSEQ multiplex PCR, while TCRdb's copy carries only in-frame clones and drops some. Here the sample spans 90,000 to 120,000 clones, about 89% being singletons. The specimen comprised peripheral blood, sampled on day 0 of AZD1222 vaccination. The receptors originated from an adult in good health.

This chain connects TRBV6-2 or TRBV6-3 to TRBJ1-1; a possible D gene is TRBD1 (6 bases). This CDR3 has 17 amino acids. Germline CDR1 MNHEY, CDR2 SVGEGT. V gave up 3 bases and J gave up 3 bases, with 20 bases separating them. CDR3 bases: TGTGCCAGCAGTTATATGTTGGGGGGCGGTCCGGACACTGAAGCTTTCTTT. Protein product: CASSYMLGGGPDTEAFF.

This chain links TRBV5-1 with TRBJ1-1, with 8 bases identical to TRBD1. V lost 4 bases, J lost 3 bases, and 20 bases stayed unmatched. The CDR3 covers 19 residues. Germline V gives CDR1 SGHRS, CDR2 YFSETQ. As DNA, the CDR3 is TGCGCCAGCAGCCTATGGACAGGGAACGGGGAACGGGTTGACACTGAAGCTTTCTTT. This translates into CASSLWTGNGERVDTEAFF. Supplemented by reference TRBV5-1 and TRBJ1-1, the full variable domain reads KAGVTQTPRYLIKTRGQQVTLSCSPISGHRSVSWYQQTPGQGLQFLFEYFSETQRNKGNFPGRFSGRQFSNSRSEMNVSTLELGDSALYLCASSLWTGNGERVDTEAFFGQGTRLTVV.

The gene calls are TRBV4-1 and TRBJ1-5, with D possibly being TRBD1 (6 bases). Germline values: CDR1 MGHRA, CDR2 YSYEKL. This CDR3 has 15 amino acids. V was trimmed by 0 bases and J by 6 bases, leaving 12 bases between them. CDR3 loop: CASSQDGQGTQPQHF. The CDR3 DNA sequence: TGCGCCAGCAGCCAAGATGGGCAGGGGACTCAGCCCCAGCATTTT.

The chain employs TRBV6-5 and TRBJ1-2, with TRBD1 matching over 10 bases. The trim removed 6 bases at V and 6 bases at J, leaving 4 bases unmatched. The CDR3 extends over 13 amino acids. CDR1 and CDR2 (germline): MNHEY, SVGAGI. The CDR3 DNA reads as TGTGCCAGCAGCGGGACAGGGGTAAATGGCTACACCTTC. It specifies CASSGTGVNGYTF.

The V and J genes are TRBV6-1 and TRBJ1-3; unclear D gene. CDR1 and CDR2 (germline): MNHNS, SASEGT. Between the trimmed V and J ends, which lost 3 bases and 3 bases, there was a span of 6 bases. This CDR3 region has 13 residues. This CDR3 is CASSDISGNTIYF. The CDR3 bases are TGTGCCAGCAGTGACATAAGTGGAAACACCATATATTTT.

The chain is built from TRBV20-1 and TRBJ1-1, with a tentative D call TRBD1 (5 bases). V was trimmed by 5 bases and J by 8 bases, leaving 12 bases between them. The CDR3 loop spans 11 amino acids. CDR1 is DFQATT and CDR2 is SNEGSKA in the germline V gene (reference sequence). CDR3 sequence: CSAARRTEAFF. As DNA, the CDR3 is TGCAGTGCTGCTAGGAGGACAGAAGCTTTCTTT.

The V gene is TRBV7-6, the J gene TRBJ2-5; no reliable D call. With 5 bases removed from V and 3 bases from J, the gap between germline ends came to 16 bases. This CDR3 region has 15 residues. From germline, CDR1 is SGHVS and CDR2 FNYEAQ. The CDR3: CASSPGSKKKETQYF. DNA of the CDR3: TGTGCCAGCAGCCCTGGGTCGAAAAAGAAAGAGACCCAGTACTTC.

The chain carries TRBV18 and TRBJ1-3; 8 nucleotides line up with TRBD1. This CDR3 contains 17 residues. Germline CDR1 is KGHSH and CDR2 is LQKENI. V lost 3 bases and J lost 4; bases outside the gene matches: 11. The CDR3 DNA is TGTGCCAGCTCACCGCAGCTTCAGGGGGCTGCCGGAAACACCATATATTTT. This sequence encodes CASSPQLQGAAGNTIYF.

This clone was detected a few times. The chain is built from TRBV23-1 and TRBJ1-1; D might be TRBD1 (5 bases). TRBV23-1 is noted as an ORF with a role that remains uncertain. Trimming cost V 4 bases and J 3 bases, with 12 bases left between them. The CDR3 consists of 14 residues. The CDR3 nucleotides are TGCGCCAGCAGTCGGCACAGGCTGGACACTGAAGCTTTCTTT. It codes for CASSRHRLDTEAFF.